Detailed here is one T cell receptor beta chain. Its antigen is currently unknown. Sequencing was performed with immunoSEQ multiplex PCR; in TCRdb, only in-frame clones are kept and a portion is missing. The repertoire includes around 2.1 million clones, around 95% of them detected once, and roughly 0.13% sits in the top ten. The CDR3 spans 13 residues. The germline V gene has CDR1 SGHAT and CDR2 FQNNGV. V was pared by 2 bases and J by 5 bases, with 8 bases between. This specimen belongs to a study of shared clonotypes between healthy human individuals. Overall study: Three CD4 naive, three CD4 memory, two CD8 naive and one CD8 memory plate were used per donor.

Findings of the study overall: Clonotypes shared by all four donors outscored non-shared clonotypes in generation probability. Researchers sampled only blood; tissue repertoires likely differ.

V is TRBV11-2 and J is TRBJ2-3; D unresolved. The sequence was collected from a man aged 18 to 29 in good health. Sequencing was performed on naive CD4+ T cells sorted from blood. Subset specified: CD45RA+ positively selected. The CDR3 region is CASSLSGVDTQYF. The CDR3, as DNA: TGTGCCAGCAGCTTAAGTGGGGTAGATACGCAGTATTTT.